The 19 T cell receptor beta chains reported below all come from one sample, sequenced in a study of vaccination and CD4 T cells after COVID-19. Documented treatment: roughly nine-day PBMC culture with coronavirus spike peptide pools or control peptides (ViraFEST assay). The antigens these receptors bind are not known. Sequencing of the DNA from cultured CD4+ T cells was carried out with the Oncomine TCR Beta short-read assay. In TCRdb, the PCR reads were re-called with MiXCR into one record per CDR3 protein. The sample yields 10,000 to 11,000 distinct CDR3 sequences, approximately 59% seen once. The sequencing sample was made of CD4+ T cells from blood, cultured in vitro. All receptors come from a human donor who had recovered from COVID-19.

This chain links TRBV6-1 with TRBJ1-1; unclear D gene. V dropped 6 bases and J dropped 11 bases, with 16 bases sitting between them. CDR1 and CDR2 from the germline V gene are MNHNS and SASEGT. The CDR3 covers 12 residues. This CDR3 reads CASSLSGVAAFF. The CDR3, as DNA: TGTGCCAGCAGCCTCAGCGGAGTTGCGGCTTTCTTT.

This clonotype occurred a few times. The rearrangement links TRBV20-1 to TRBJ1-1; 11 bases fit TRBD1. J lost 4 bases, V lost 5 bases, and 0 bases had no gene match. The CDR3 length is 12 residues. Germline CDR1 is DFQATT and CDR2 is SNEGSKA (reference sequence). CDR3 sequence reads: CSAGQGATEAFF. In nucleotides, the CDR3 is TGCAGTGCTGGACAGGGGGCCACTGAAGCTTTCTTT.

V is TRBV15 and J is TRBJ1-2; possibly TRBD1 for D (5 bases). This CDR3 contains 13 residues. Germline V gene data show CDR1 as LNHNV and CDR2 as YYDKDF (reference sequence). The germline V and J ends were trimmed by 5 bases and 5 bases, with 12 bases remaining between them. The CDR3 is CATSGGRAYGYTF. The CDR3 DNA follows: TGTGCCACCAGCGGAGGCAGGGCGTATGGCTACACCTTC.

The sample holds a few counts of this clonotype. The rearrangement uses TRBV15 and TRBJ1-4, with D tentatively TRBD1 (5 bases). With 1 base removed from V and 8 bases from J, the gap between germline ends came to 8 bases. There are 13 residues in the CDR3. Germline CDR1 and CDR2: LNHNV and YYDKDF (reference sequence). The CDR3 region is CATSRGRVEKLFF. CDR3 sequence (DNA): TGTGCCACCAGCAGAGGCAGGGTGGAAAAACTGTTTTTT.

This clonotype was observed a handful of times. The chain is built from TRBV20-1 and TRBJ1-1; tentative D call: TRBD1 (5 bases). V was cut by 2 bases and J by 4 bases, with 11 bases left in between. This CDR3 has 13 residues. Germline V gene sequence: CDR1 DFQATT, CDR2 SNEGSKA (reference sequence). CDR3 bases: TGCAGTGCTAGAATCGGCAGGGCCACTGAAGCTTTCTTT. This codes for CSARIGRATEAFF.

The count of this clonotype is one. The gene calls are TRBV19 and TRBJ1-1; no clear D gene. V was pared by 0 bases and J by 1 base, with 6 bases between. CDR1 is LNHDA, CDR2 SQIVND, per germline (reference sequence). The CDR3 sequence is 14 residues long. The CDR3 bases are TGTGCCAGTAGTATAGATGGGCCGAACACTGAAGCTTTCTTT. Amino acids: CASSIDGPNTEAFF.

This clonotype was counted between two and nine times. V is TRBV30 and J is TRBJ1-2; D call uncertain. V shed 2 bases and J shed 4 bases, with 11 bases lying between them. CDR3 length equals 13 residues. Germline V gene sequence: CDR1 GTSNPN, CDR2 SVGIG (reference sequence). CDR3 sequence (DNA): TGTGCCTGGAGTCTGGGATCAAGCTATGGCTACACCTTC. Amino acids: CAWSLGSSYGYTF. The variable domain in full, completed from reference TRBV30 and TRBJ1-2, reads SQTIHQWPATLVQPVGSPLSLECTVEGTSNPNLYWYRQAAGRGLQLLFYSVGIGQISSEVPQNLSASRPQDRQFILSSKKLLLSDSGFYLCAWSLGSSYGYTFGSGTRLTVV.

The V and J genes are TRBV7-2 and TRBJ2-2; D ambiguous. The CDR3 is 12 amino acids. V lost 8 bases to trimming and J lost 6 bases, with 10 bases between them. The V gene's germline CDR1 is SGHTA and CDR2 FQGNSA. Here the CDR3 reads CASQEQPGELFF. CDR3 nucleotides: TGTGCCAGCCAAGAACAGCCCGGGGAGCTGTTTTTT. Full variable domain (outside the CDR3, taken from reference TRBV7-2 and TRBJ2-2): GAGVSQSPSNKVTEKGKDVELRCDPISGHTALYWYRQSLGQGLEFLIYFQGNSAPDKSGLPSDRFSAERTGGSVSTLTIQRTQQEDSAVYLCASQEQPGELFFGEGSRLTVL.

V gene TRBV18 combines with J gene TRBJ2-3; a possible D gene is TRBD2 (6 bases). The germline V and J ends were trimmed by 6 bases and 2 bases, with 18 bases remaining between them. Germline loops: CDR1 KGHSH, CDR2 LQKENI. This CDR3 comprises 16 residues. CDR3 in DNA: TGTGCCAGCTCGCCCTCGCGTAGCGGAGTCACAGATACGCAGTATTTT. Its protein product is CASSPSRSGVTDTQYF. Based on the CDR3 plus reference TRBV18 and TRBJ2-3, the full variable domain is NAGVMQNPRHLVRRRGQEARLRCSPMKGHSHVYWYRQLPEEGLKFMVYLQKENIIDESGMPKERFSAEFPKEGPSILRIQQVVRGDSAAYFCASSPSRSGVTDTQYFGPGTRLTVL.

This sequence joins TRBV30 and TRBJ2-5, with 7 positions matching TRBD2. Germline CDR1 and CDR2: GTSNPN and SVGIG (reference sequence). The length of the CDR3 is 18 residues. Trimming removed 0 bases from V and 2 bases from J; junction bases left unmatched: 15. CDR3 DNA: TGTGCCTGGAGTGTAAAGGGGTCGGGGGGTTGGGTACAAGAGACCCAGTACTTC. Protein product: CAWSVKGSGGWVQETQYF.

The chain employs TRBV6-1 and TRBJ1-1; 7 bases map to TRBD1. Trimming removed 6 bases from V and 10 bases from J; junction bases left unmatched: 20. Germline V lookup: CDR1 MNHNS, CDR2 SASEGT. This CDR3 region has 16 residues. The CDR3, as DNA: TGTGCCAGCAGAGGGTCTTCGACAGGGAAATCGAGTAGAGCTTTCTTT. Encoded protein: CASRGSSTGKSSRAFF.

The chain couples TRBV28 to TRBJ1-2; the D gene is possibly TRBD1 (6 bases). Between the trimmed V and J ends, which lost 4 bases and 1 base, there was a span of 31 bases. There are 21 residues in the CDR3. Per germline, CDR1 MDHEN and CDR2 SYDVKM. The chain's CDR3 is CASSYRLTRGATGVYNYGYTF. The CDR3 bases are TGTGCCAGCAGTTATCGCCTTACACGGGGTGCGACAGGAGTTTATAACTATGGCTACACCTTC.

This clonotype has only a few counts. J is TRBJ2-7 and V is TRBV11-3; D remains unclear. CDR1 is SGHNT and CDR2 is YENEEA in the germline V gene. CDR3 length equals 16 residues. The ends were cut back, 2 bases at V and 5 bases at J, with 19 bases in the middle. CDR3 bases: TGTGCCAGCAGCTTACAGCTTCTTGGTCTCGACAACGAGCAGTACTTC. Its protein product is CASSLQLLGLDNEQYF.

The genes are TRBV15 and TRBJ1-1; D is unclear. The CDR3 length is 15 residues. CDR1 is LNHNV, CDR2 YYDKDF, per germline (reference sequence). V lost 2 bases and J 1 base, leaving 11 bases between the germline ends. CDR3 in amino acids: CATSRMSNTNTEAFF. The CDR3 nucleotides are TGTGCCACCAGCAGAATGTCTAACACGAACACTGAAGCTTTCTTT.

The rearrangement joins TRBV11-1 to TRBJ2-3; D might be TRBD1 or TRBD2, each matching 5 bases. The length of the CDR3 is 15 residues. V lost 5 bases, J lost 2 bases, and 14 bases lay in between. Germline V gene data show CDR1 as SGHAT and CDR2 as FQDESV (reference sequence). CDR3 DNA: TGTGCCAGCAGCGACGGGACGGCGGTCACAGATACGCAGTATTTT. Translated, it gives CASSDGTAVTDTQYF.

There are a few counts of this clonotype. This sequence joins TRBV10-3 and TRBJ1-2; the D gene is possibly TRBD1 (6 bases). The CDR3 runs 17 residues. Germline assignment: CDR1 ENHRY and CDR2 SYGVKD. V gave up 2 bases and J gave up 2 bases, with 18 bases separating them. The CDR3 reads CAISEPQGGGSNYGYTF. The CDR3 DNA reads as TGTGCCATCAGTGAGCCACAGGGTGGGGGATCAAACTATGGCTACACCTTC.

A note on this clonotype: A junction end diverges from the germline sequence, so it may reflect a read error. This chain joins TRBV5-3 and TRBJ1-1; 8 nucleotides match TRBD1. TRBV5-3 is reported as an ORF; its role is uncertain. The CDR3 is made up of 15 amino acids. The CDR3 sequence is CASSLVTGGNTEAFF. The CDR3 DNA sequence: TGTGCCAGCAGCTTGGTTACAGGGGGGAACACTGAAGCTTTCTTT.

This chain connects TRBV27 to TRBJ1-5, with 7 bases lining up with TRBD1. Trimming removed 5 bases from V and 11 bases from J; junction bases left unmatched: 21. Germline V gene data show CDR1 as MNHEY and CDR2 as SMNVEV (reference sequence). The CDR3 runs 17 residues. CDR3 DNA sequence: TGTGCCAGCAGTCCGACCTTTGCGACAGGGCCTGAAGAGGCCCAGCATTTT. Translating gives CASSPTFATGPEEAQHF.

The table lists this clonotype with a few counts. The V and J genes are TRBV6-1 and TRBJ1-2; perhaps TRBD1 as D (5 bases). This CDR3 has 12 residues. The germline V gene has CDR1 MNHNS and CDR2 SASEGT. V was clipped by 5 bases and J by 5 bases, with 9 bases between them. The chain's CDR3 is CASSPDSYGYTF. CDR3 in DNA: TGTGCCAGCAGTCCAGACAGTTATGGCTACACCTTC.